This T cell receptor beta chain comes out of a study of T cells in tuberculosis. The overall study: This South African cohort compared adolescents with or without latent tuberculosis against adults with active tuberculosis.

Germline loops: CDR1 SGHAT, CDR2 FQNNGV. With V trimmed by 4 bases and J by 0 bases, 10 bases remained unmatched. The CDR3 runs 17 residues. Clones were read by immunoSEQ multiplex PCR, and TCRdb kept only the in-frame ones, dropping some. Of about 34,000 clones in the sample, approximately 91% were seen once. The sample consisted of PBMCs. The source is a donor aged 10-30 years with latent tuberculosis or without tuberculosis infection. The J gene is TRBJ2-3, the V gene TRBV11-2; 7 bases are a match to TRBD2. The CDR3 is CASSSSTSVTSTDTQYF. The CDR3 DNA follows: TGTGCCAGCAGCTCGTCTACTAGCGTCACTAGCACAGATACGCAGTATTTT.